A single sample gave rise to the 10 T cell receptor beta chains below, sequenced in a study of blood T cell repertoires in COVID-19. The table came from immunoSEQ multiplex PCR; TCRdb's copy has only in-frame clones and leaves some out. This sample yields some 140,000 clones, of which around 86% are seen a single time; about 18% belongs to the top ten. What was sequenced was peripheral blood. These receptors originate from a woman in her forties or fifties who had recovered from COVID-19.

Turning to this clone: Mismatch with germline at one junction end may stem from a read error. CDR3 in DNA: TGTGCCAGCAGCTTGGGGCCGGACAGCTCCAACGAGCAGTACTTC. Protein product: CASSLGPDSSNEQYF. This chain connects TRBV7-2 to TRBJ2-7; maybe TRBD1 (6 bases). Germline V CDR1 and CDR2: SGHTA, FQGNSA. CDR3 length equals 15 residues.

The J gene is TRBJ2-7, the V gene TRBV24-1, with D maybe TRBD1 (6 bases). This CDR3 comprises 13 residues. The V end was cut by 4 bases, the J end by 5 bases, with 11 bases between. The germline gives CDR1 KGHDR, CDR2 SFDVKD. The CDR3 sequence is CATSETTGDEQYF. The DNA for the CDR3 is TGTGCCACCAGTGAAACGACAGGAGACGAGCAGTACTTC.

The chain employs TRBV4-3 and TRBJ2-2, with a possible D match to TRBD1 (6 bases). The germline V and J ends were trimmed by 4 bases and 5 bases, with 17 bases remaining between them. This CDR3 region has 16 residues. Germline CDR1 LGHNA, CDR2 YSLEER. The CDR3 sequence is CASSPPGLGATGELFF. As DNA, the CDR3 is TGCGCCAGCAGCCCCCCCGGACTGGGGGCGACCGGGGAGCTGTTTTTT.

The chain has TRBV19 and TRBJ2-1; D not resolved. Germline CDR1 LNHDA, CDR2 SQIVND (reference sequence). V was clipped by 1 base and J by 10 bases, with 11 bases between them. The CDR3 runs to 13 residues. CDR3 amino acids: CASSIGDFSEQFF. CDR3 nucleotide sequence: TGTGCCAGTAGTATAGGAGATTTTTCCGAGCAGTTCTTC.

V is TRBV5-1 and J is TRBJ2-2; tentative D call: TRBD2 (5 bases). The CDR3 spans 18 residues. The V gene's germline CDR1 is SGHRS and CDR2 YFSETQ. V was trimmed by 2 bases and J by 7 bases, leaving 24 bases between them. The CDR3 sequence: CASSFRTTSLKSGGELFF. In DNA, the CDR3 is TGCGCCAGCAGCTTCAGGACCACCAGCCTAAAGAGCGGCGGGGAGCTGTTTTTT.

The V call is TRBV2, the J call TRBJ2-5; D is possibly TRBD1 (6 bases). The CDR3 length is 14 residues. Germline V gene sequence: CDR1 SNHLY, CDR2 FYNNEI. Trimming cost V 6 bases and J 0 bases, with 11 bases left between them. DNA for the CDR3: TGTGCCAGCAGGTTTGGACAGAACCAAGAGACCCAGTACTTC. Amino acids: CASRFGQNQETQYF.

This clone was counted between two and nine times. CDR3 protein: CASSTIGQGGFNQPQHF. DNA for the CDR3: TGTGCCAGCAGTACGATAGGACAGGGGGGTTTCAATCAGCCCCAGCATTTT. The chain joins TRBV6-2 or TRBV6-3 to TRBJ1-5; TRBD1 agrees at 10 bases. The CDR3 runs to 17 residues. The germline gives CDR1 MNHEY, CDR2 SVGEGT. Trimming cost V 5 bases and J 3 bases; bases outside gene matches: 10.

This chain links TRBV5-4 with TRBJ1-3; TRBD1 aligns across 7 bases. CDR3 size: 18 residues. CDR1 and CDR2 (germline): SGHNT, YYREEE (reference sequence). V shed 3 bases, J shed 4 bases, and the junction held 16 bases outside the gene matches. The CDR3 DNA is TGTGCCAGCAGCTCAGGTCCGACAGGGCCCTCAGGAGGAAACACCATATATTTT. Protein product: CASSSGPTGPSGGNTIYF.

J is TRBJ2-3 and V is TRBV6-2 or TRBV6-3; D call uncertain. With 4 bases removed from V and 6 bases from J, the gap between germline ends came to 8 bases. This CDR3 is built from 12 residues. Per the germline V gene, CDR1 is MNHEY and CDR2 is SVGEGT. CDR3 residues: CASSSRVDTQYF. The DNA for the CDR3 is TGTGCCAGCAGTTCCCGAGTTGATACGCAGTATTTT.

The rearrangement uses TRBV5-1 and TRBJ1-4, with D possibly being TRBD1 (5 bases). The CDR3 consists of 16 residues. Trimming stripped 0 bases from V and 1 base from J, with 10 bases between. The V gene's germline CDR1 is SGHRS and CDR2 YFSETQ. The CDR3: CASSLDRKRTNEKLFF. The DNA of the CDR3 is TGCGCCAGCAGCTTGGACAGGAAGAGAACTAATGAAAAACTGTTTTTT.